This note documents a single TCR beta chain sequence. The antigen is undetermined. 60 Vbeta and 13 Jbeta primers were used in PCR. The table came from immunoSEQ multiplex PCR; TCRdb's copy has only in-frame clones and leaves some out. The sample has 100,000 or so clones, about 80% seen once. The source of the sample is a study of cytomegalovirus exposure and HLA in healthy donors. Study context: HLA-typed donors contributed some 87 million unique TCRs, which were held in an early data release.

Study-wide results and limits: One variant, a missense change in DCLRE1C, was linked in a later analysis to TCR beta V- and J-gene trimming. Later examination showed HLA-associated TCR beta chains had greater clonal expansion than equally common others.

The CDR3 runs to 14 residues. The J segment lost 4 bases and the V segment lost 7 bases, leaving 4 bases of the junction unmatched. Germline CDR1 and CDR2: WSHSY and SAAADI. Sequencing used PBMCs. This clonotype was obtained from a man aged 35 to 55 in good health and CMV-seropositive. This chain joins TRBV10-2 and TRBJ1-4; 9 nucleotides agree with TRBD1. CDR3 loop: CASTLTGGNEKLFF. Here the CDR3 DNA reads TGCGCCAGCACCTTGACAGGGGGTAATGAAAAACTGTTTTTT.